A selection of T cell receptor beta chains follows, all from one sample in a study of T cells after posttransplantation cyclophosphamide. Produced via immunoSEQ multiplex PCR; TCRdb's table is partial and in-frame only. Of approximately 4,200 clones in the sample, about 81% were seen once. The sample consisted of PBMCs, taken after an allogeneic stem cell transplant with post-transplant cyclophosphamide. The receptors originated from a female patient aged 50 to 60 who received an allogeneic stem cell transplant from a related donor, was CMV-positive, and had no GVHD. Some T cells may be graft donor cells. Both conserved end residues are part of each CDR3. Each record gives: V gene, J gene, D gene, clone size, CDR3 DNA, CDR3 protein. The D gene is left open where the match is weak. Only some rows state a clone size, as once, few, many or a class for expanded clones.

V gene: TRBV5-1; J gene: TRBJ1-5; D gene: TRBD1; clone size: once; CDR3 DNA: TGCGCCAGCGTCTGGCAGGACAGGGTATATTATAGCAATCAGCCCCAGCATTTT; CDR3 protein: CASVWQDRVYYSNQPQHF
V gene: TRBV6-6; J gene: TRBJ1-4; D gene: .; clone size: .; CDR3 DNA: TGTGCCAGCAGTGGAGCTAATGAAAAACTGTTTTTT; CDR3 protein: CASSGANEKLFF
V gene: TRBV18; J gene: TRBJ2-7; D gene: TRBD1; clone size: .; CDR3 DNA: TGTGCCAGCTCACAGGACAGGGGGCGTCCCTACGAGCAGTACTTC; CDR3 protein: CASSQDRGRPYEQYF
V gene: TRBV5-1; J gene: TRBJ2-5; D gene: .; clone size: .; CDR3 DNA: TGCGCCAGCAGCTTGGCCACAGGGAAAGAGACCCAGTACTTC; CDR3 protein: CASSLATGKETQYF
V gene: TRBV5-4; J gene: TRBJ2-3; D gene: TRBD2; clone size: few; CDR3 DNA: TGTGCCAGCAGCTGGTGGGGGGGTGCAGATACGCAGTATTTT; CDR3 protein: CASSWWGGADTQYF
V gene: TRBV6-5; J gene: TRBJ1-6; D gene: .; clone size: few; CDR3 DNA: TGTGCCAGCAGTTACGCGCAGGGCGAAAATTCACCCCTCCACTTT; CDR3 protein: CASSYAQGENSPLHF
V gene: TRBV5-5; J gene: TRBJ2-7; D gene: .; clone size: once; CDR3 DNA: TGTGCCAGCAGCCTCGACAGGGAGGCCTACGAGCAGTACTTC; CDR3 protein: CASSLDREAYEQYF
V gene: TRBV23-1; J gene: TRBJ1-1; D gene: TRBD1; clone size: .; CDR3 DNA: TGCGCCAGCAGGACGTCGACGGCGGGGACGAAAACAGGGGAGAGGTCCACTGAAGCTTTCTTT; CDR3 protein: CASRTSTAGTKTGERSTEAFF
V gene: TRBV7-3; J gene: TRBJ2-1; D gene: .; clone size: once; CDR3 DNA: TGTGCCAGCAGCTTGGCCAGGGAGCAGTTCTTC; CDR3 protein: CASSLAREQFF
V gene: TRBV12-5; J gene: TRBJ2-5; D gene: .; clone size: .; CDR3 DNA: TGTGCTAGTGGTTTTCAGGGGATTGGGCAAGAGACCCAGTACTTC; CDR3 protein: CASGFQGIGQETQYF
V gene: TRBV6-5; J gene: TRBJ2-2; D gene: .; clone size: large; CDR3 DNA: TGTGCCAGCAGCCTCGGACAAGCGGGCACCGGGGAGCTGTTTTTT; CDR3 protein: CASSLGQAGTGELFF
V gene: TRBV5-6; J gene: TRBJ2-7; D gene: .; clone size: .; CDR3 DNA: TGTGCCAGCAGCCCTTTGCCCCGCGGACTGACCTCCTACGAGCAGTACTTC; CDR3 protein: CASSPLPRGLTSYEQYF
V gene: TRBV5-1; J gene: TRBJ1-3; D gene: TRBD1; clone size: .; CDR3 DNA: TGCGCCAGCAGCCTCATGACAGGGTCTGGAAACACCATATATTTT; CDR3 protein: CASSLMTGSGNTIYF
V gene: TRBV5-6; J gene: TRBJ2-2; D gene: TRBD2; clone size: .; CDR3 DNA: TGTGCCAGCACCGATGCGGGGGGCGCGAACACCGGGGAGCTGTTTTTT; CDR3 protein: CASTDAGGANTGELFF
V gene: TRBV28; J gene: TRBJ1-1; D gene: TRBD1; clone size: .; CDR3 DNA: TGTGCCAGCAGTTTTTTACAGGGGACTGAAGCTTTCTTT; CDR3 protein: CASSFLQGTEAFF
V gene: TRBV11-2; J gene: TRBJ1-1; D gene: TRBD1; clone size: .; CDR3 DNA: TGTGCCAGCACTGGGACAGGGAACACTGAAGCTTTCTTT; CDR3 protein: CASTGTGNTEAFF
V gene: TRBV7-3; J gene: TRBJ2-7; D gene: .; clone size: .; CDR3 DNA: TGTGCCAGCAGCTTAACGGGGGCCGAGACCTACGAGCAGTACTTC; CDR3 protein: CASSLTGAETYEQYF
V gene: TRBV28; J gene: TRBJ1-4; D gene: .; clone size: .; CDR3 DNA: TGTGCCAGCAGTTTAGGGGGGGAAAGGGATCAGGAAAAACTGTTTTTT; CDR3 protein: CASSLGGERDQEKLFF
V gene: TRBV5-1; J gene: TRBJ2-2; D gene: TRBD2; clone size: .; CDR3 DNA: TGCGCCAGCAGCTTCGGATTACTAGCGGGAGAAACCGGGGAGCTGTTTTTT; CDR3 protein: CASSFGLLAGETGELFF
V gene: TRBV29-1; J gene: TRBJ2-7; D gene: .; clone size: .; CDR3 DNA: TGCAGCGTTCTCCCGCCTTCCGGGACAAACTACGAGCAGTACTTC; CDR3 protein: CSVLPPSGTNYEQYF
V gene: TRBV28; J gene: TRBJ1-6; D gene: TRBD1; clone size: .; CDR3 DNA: TGTGCCAGCAGTTTATACGCAGGGGGTAATTCACCCCTCCACTTT; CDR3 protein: CASSLYAGGNSPLHF
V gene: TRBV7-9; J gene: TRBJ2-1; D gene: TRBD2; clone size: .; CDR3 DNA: TGTGCCAGCAGCTATGGACTAGCGCCGTACAATGAGCAGTTCTTC; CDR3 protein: CASSYGLAPYNEQFF
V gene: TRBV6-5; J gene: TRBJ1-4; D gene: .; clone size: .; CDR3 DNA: TGTGCCAGCAGTTACATCAGAACTAATGAAAAACTGTTTTTT; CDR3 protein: CASSYIRTNEKLFF
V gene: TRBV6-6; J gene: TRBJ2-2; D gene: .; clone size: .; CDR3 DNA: TGTGCCAGCAGTTATGACCGGGGGGCCGACACCGGGGAGCTGTTCTTT; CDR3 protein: CASSYDRGADTGELFF
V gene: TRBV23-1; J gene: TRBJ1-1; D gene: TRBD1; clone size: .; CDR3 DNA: TGCGCCATCCCGGACAGGGTAAAAGACCACACTGAAGCTTTCTTT; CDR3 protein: CAIPDRVKDHTEAFF
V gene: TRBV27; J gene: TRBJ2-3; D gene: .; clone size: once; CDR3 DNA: TGTGCCAGCAGGAGAGAGGATACGCAGTATTTT; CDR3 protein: CASRREDTQYF
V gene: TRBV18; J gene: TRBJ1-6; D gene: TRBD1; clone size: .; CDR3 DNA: TGTGCCAGCTCACCACGACAGGGTAATTCACCCCTCCACTTT; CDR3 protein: CASSPRQGNSPLHF
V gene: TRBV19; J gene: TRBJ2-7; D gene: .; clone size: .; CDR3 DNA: TGTGCCAGTGCTTCAAGAATGCGGGCCTACGAGCAGTACTTC; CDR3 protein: CASASRMRAYEQYF
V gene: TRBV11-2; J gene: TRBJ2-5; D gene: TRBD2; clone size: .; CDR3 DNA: TGTGCCAGCAGCTTAGTTGGACTAGGAAAAGAGACCCAGTACTTC; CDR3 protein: CASSLVGLGKETQYF
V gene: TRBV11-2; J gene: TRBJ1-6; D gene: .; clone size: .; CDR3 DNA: TGTGCCAGCAGCCCCTTAGGAGGGTTTAATTCACCCCTCCACTTT; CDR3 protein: CASSPLGGFNSPLHF
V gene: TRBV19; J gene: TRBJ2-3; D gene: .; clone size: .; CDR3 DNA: TGTGCCAGTAGTTCCTGGACAGAGAGCACAGATACGCAGTATTTT; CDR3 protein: CASSSWTESTDTQYF
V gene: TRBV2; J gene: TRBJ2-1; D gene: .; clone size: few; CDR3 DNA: TGTGCCAGCGTGGAGCCTACCTCCTACAATGAGCAGTTCTTC; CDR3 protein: CASVEPTSYNEQFF
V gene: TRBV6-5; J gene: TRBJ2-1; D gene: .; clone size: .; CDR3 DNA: TGTGCCAGCAGTTACTCGAGCTTCGGGGAGCAGTTCTTC; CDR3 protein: CASSYSSFGEQFF
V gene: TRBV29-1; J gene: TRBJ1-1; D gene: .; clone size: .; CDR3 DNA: TGCAGCGTTGAGGACAGGAACACTGAAGCTTTCTTT; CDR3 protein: CSVEDRNTEAFF
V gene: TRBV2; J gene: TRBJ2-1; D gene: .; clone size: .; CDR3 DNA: TGTGCCAGCAGCGAAGGGGGCGGGGGGCCGCCTGAGCAGTTCTTC; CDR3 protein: CASSEGGGGPPEQFF
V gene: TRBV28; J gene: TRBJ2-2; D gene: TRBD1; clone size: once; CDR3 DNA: TGTGCCAGCAGTTCCCCGGAAGGGGGCGATGGAACCGGGGAGCTGTTTTTT; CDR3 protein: CASSSPEGGDGTGELFF